This TCR beta chain stems from a study of cytomegalovirus exposure and HLA in healthy donors. This CDR3 contains 15 residues. With V trimmed by 4 bases and J by 8 bases, 9 bases remained unmatched. The germline V gene has CDR1 LNHDA and CDR2 SQIVND (reference sequence). Vbeta (60) and Jbeta (13) primers were used in the PCR. TCRdb keeps only in-frame clones here, not all; method: immunoSEQ multiplex PCR. Its table records around 140,000 clones. What was sequenced was PBMCs. J is TRBJ1-4 and V is TRBV19; 8 positions match TRBD1. This sequence originates from a woman aged 18 to 35 in good health and CMV-seronegative. CDR3 in DNA: TGTGCCAGTAGTAGCCGCCTGGGACAGGTCGAAAAACTGTTTTTT. Translating gives CASSSRLGQVEKLFF.